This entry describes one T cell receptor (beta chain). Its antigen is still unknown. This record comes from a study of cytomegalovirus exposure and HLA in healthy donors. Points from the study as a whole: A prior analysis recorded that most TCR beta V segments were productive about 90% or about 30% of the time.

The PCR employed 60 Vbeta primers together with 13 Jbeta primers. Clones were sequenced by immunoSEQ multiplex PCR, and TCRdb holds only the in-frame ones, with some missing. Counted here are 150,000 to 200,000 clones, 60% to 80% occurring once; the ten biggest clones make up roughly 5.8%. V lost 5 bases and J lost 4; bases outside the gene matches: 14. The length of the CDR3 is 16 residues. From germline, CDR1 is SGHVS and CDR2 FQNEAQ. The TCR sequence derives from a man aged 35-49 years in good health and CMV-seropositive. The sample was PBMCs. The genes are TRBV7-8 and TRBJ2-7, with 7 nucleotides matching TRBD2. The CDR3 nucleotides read TGTGCCAGCAGCCCTGGGGGGGGGAATTATATTTACGAGCAGTACTTC. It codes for CASSPGGGNYIYEQYF. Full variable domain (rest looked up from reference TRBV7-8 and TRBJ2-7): GAGVSQSPRYKVAKRGQDVALRCDPISGHVSLFWYQQALGQGPEFLTYFQNEAQLDKSGLPSDRFFAERPEGSVSTLKIQRTQQEDSAVYLCASSPGGGNYIYEQYFGPGTRLTVT.